These T cell receptor beta chains were read from a single sample in a study of T cell repertoires in cytomegalovirus infection. From the reads, TCRdb called clonotypes with MiXCR, one entry per CDR3 protein. The sample lists about 310,000 distinct CDR3 sequences, under 20% occurring once. Sequencing was performed on PBMCs. Every receptor here comes from a human donor in good health (CMV status not recorded). Some clones in this sample may be carry-over from other donors' samples. Both conserved end residues are trimmed from each CDR3. The order of the fields is CDR3 protein, J gene, V gene, clone size. Clone size is stated in some rows and not others, as once, few, many or a class when expanded.

AISESLSKNEKLF | TRBJ1-4 | TRBV10-3 | many
SVAFTEYNEQF | TRBJ2-1 | TRBV29-1 | NA
AISQDYLQETQY | TRBJ2-5 | TRBV10-3 | few
AISEGQGRSGYT | TRBJ1-2 | TRBV10-3 | NA
ATSDSPTSGGTGELF | TRBJ2-2 | TRBV24-1 | many
SVRLVPPDTQY | TRBJ2-3 | TRBV20-1 | few
ASSPPFRTNRGYGYT | TRBJ1-2 | TRBV5-5 | many
ASSLSLAGGRDTQY | TRBJ2-3 | TRBV7-2 | many
SVSGTYHSEQF | TRBJ2-1 | TRBV20-1 | NA
ASSQEFQTGGNYGYT | TRBJ1-2 | TRBV4-2 | NA
ASSLVGATNYGYT | TRBJ1-2 | TRBV5-6 | few
ASSPLPGVTYEQY | TRBJ2-7 | TRBV7-6 | NA
ASSLTVVGALGYT | TRBJ1-2 | TRBV7-2 | many
ASSLIGGVGGYT | TRBJ1-2 | TRBV27 | NA
ASRAGTSREQY | TRBJ2-7 | TRBV28 | few
ATRTAAGAF | TRBJ1-1 | TRBV12-3/TRBV12-4 | many
ATSSNRGPGDTQY | TRBJ2-3 | TRBV15 | few
ASSLVHTGPGSGNTIY | TRBJ1-3 | TRBV7-2 | NA
ASSPGSISGNQPQH | TRBJ1-5 | TRBV19 | NA
ASSEWWSSNTGELF | TRBJ2-2 | TRBV25-1 | few
ASSPGRQETQY | TRBJ2-5 | TRBV6-5 | NA
ASIRTSEAF | TRBJ1-1 | TRBV12-3/TRBV12-4 | many
AIREQGPETQY | TRBJ2-5 | TRBV10-3 | NA
ASSIRDRGTNSPLH | TRBJ1-6 | TRBV19 | many
ASSLRRGDFTEAF | TRBJ1-1 | TRBV7-8 | many
ASSLYESAQSYGYT | TRBJ1-2 | TRBV28 | NA
ASSEQGIGGTEAF | TRBJ1-1 | TRBV18 | NA
ASSSSWTMD | TRBJ2-4 | TRBV5-6 | few
SAREGQETQY | TRBJ2-5 | TRBV20-1 | NA
ASSLVDRNYGYT | TRBJ1-2 | TRBV5-6 | few
ASSLAGARYSYEQY | TRBJ2-7 | TRBV7-6 | NA
ASSITAGTEAF | TRBJ1-1 | TRBV7-6 | many
ASSRDPLQTQY | TRBJ2-5 | TRBV19 | few
ASSGRGGEGEQF | TRBJ2-1 | TRBV6-1 | many
ASSLWGAQMSDYGYT | TRBJ1-2 | TRBV7-2 | many
ASSLMTIRETQY | TRBJ2-5 | TRBV7-8 | many